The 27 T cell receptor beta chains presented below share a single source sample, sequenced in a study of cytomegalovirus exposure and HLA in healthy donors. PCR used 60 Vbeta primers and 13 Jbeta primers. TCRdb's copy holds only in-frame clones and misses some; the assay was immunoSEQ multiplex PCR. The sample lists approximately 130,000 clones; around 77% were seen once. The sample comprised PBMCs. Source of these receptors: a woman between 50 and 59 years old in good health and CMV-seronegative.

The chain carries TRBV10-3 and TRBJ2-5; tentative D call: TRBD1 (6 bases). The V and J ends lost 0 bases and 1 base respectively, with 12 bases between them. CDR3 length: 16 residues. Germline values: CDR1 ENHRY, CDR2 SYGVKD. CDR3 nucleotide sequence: TGTGCCATCAGTGAGTCGCGCCAGGGGCCCCAAGAGACCCAGTACTTC. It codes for CAISESRQGPQETQYF.

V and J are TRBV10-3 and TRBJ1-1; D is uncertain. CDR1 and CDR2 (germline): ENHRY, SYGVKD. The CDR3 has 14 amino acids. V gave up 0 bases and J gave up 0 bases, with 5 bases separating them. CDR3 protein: CAISESVVNTEAFF. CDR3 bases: TGTGCCATCAGTGAGTCGGTAGTGAACACTGAAGCTTTCTTT.

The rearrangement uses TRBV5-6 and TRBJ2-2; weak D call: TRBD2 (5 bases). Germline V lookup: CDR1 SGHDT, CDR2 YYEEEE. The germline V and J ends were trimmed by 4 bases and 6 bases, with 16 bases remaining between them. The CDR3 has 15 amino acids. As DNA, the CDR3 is TGTGCCAGCAGCGGGGATTCGAGGGAAGCCGGGGAGCTGTTTTTT. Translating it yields CASSGDSREAGELFF.

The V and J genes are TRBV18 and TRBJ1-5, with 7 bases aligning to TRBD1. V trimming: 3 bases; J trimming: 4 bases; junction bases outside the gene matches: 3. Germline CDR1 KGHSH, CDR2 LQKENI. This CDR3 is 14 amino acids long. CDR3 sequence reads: CASSPPTGNQPQHF. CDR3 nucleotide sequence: TGTGCCAGCTCACCTCCGACAGGGAATCAGCCCCAGCATTTT.

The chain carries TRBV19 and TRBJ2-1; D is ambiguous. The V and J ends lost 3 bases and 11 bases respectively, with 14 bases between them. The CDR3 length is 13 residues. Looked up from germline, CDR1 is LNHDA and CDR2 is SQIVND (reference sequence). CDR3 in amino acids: CASSMLRSVKQFF. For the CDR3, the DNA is TGTGCCAGTAGTATGCTCCGAAGCGTGAAGCAGTTCTTC.

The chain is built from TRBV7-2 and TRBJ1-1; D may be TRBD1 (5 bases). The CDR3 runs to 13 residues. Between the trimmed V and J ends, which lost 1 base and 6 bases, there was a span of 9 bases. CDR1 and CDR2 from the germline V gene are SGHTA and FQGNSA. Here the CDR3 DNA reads TGTGCCAGCAGCTTAGGCGGGGCCCCTGAAGCTTTCTTT. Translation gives CASSLGGAPEAFF. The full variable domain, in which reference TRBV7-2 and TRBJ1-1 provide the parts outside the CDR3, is GAGVSQSPSNKVTEKGKDVELRCDPISGHTALYWYRQSLGQGLEFLIYFQGNSAPDKSGLPSDRFSAERTGGSVSTLTIQRTQQEDSAVYLCASSLGGAPEAFFGQGTRLTVV.

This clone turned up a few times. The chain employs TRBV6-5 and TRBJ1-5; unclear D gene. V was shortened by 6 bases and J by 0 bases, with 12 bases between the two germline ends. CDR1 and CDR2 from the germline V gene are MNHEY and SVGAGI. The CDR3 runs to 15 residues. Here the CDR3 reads CASRHAASSNQPQHF. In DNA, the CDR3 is TGTGCCAGCAGGCACGCCGCGAGTAGCAATCAGCCCCAGCATTTT.

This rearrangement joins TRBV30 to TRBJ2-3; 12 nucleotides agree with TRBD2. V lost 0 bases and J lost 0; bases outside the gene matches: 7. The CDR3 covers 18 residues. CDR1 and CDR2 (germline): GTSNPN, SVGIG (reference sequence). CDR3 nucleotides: TGTGCCTGGAGTGTAGGGCTAGCGGGAGGGACTAGCACAGATACGCAGTATTTT. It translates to CAWSVGLAGGTSTDTQYF.

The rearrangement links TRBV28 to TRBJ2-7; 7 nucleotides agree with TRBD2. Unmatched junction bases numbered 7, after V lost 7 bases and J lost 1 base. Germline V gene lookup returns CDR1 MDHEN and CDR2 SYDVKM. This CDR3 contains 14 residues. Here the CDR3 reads CASTGGGWSYEQYF. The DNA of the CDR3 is TGTGCCAGCACCGGGGGAGGGTGGTCCTACGAGCAGTACTTC.

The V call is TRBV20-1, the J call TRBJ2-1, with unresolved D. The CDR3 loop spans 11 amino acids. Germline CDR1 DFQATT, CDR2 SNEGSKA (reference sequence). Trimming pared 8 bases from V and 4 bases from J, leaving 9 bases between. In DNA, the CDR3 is TGCAGTCCGTACAAATACAATGAGCAGTTCTTC. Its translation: CSPYKYNEQFF.

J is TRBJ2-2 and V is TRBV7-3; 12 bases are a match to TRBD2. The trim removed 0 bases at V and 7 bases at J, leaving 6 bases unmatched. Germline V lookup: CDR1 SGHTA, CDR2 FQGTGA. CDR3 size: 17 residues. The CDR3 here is CASSLTVTSGSHGELFF. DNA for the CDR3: TGTGCCAGCAGCTTAACGGTGACTAGCGGGAGTCACGGGGAGCTGTTTTTT.

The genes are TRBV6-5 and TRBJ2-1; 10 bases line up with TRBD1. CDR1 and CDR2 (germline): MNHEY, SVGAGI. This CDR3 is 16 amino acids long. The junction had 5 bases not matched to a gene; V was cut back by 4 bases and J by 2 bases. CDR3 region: CASSLSGTGAYNEQFF. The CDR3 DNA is TGTGCCAGCAGTTTATCCGGGACAGGGGCCTACAATGAGCAGTTCTTC.

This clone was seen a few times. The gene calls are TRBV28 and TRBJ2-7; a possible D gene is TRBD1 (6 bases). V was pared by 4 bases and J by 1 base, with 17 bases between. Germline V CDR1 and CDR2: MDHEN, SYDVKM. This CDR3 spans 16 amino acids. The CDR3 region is CASSSTRQGFSYEQYF. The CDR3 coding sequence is TGTGCCAGCAGTTCGACTCGTCAGGGGTTTTCCTACGAGCAGTACTTC. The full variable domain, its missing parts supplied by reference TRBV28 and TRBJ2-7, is DVKVTQSSRYLVKRTGEKVFLECVQDMDHENMFWYRQDPGLGLRLIYFSYDVKMKEKGDIPEGYSVSREKKERFSLILESASTNQTSMYLCASSSTRQGFSYEQYFGPGTRLTVT.

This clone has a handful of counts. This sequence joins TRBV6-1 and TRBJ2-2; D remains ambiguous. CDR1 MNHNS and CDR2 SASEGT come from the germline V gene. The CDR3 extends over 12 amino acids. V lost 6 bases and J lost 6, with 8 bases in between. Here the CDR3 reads CASSSYPGELFF. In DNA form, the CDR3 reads TGTGCCAGCAGCAGTTATCCCGGGGAGCTGTTTTTT.

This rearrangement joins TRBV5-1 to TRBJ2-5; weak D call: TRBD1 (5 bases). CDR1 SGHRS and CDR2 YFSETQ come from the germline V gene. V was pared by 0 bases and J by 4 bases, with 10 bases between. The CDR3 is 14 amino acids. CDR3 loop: CASSLGGVRETQYF. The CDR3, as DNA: TGCGCCAGCAGCTTGGGGGGCGTAAGAGAGACCCAGTACTTC.

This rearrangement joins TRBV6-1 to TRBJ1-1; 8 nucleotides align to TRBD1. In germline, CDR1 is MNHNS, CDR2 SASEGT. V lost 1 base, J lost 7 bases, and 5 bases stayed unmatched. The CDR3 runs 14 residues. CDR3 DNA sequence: TGTGCCAGCAGTGAAGGGACAGGGTATGGTGAAGCTTTCTTT. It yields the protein CASSEGTGYGEAFF.

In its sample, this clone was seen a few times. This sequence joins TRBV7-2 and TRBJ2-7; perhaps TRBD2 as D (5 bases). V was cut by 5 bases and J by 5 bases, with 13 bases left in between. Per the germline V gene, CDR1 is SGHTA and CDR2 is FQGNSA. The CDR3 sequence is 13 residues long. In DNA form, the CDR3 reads TGTGCCAGCAGCCTTTTGACTATCAACGAGCAGTACTTC. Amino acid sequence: CASSLLTINEQYF.

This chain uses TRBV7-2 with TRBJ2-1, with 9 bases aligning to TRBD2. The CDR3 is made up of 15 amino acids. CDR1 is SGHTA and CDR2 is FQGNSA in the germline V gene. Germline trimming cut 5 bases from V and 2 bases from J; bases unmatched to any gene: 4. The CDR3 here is CASSPPSGTYNEQFF. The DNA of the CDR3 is TGTGCCAGCAGCCCCCCTAGCGGGACCTACAATGAGCAGTTCTTC.

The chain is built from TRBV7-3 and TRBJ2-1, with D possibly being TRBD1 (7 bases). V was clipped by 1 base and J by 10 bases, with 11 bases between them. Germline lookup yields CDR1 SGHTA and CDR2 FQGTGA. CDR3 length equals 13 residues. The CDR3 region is CASSLKGAGEQFF. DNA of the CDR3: TGTGCCAGCAGCTTAAAGGGGGCGGGGGAGCAGTTCTTC.

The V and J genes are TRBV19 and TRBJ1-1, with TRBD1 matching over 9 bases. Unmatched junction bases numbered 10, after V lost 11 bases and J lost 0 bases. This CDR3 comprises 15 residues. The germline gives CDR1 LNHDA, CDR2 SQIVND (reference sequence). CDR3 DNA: TGTGCCTGCAGAGACAGGGGGGCCCTGAACACTGAAGCTTTCTTT. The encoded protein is CACRDRGALNTEAFF.

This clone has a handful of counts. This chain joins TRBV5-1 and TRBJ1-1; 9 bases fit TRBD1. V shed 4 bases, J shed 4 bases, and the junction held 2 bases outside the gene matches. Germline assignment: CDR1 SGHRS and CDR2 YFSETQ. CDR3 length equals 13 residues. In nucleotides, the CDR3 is TGCGCCAGCAGCGCGACAGGGGGCACTGAAGCTTTCTTT. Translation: CASSATGGTEAFF.

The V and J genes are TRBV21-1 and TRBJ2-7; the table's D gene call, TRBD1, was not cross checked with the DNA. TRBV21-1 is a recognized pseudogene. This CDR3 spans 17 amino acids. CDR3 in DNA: TGTGCCAGCGTGGACAGAGTACCCCCTTTTTGGTCCTACGAGCAGTACGTC. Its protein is CASVDRVPPFWSYEQYV.

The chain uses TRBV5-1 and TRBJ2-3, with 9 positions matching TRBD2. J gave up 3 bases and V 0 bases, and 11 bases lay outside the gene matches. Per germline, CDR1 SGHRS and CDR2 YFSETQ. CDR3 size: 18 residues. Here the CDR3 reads CASSLEAREGRGTDTQYF. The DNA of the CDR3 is TGCGCCAGCAGCTTGGAAGCGCGGGAGGGCCGGGGAACAGATACGCAGTATTTT. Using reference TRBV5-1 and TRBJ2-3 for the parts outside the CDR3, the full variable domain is KAGVTQTPRYLIKTRGQQVTLSCSPISGHRSVSWYQQTPGQGLQFLFEYFSETQRNKGNFPGRFSGRQFSNSRSEMNVSTLELGDSALYLCASSLEAREGRGTDTQYFGPGTRLTVL.

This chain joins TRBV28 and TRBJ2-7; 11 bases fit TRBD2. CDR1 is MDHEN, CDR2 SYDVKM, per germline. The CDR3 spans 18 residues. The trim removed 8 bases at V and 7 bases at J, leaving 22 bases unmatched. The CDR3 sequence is CASGGQGFLAGGSGEQYF. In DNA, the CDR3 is TGTGCCAGCGGGGGACAGGGCTTTCTAGCGGGAGGTTCGGGGGAGCAGTACTTC.

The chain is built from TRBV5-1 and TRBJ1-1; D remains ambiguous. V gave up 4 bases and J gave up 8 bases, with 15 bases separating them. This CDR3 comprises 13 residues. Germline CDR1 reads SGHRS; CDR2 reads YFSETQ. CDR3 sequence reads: CASSRIPSSEAFF. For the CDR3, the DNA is TGCGCCAGCAGCAGAATTCCTAGCTCGGAAGCTTTCTTT.

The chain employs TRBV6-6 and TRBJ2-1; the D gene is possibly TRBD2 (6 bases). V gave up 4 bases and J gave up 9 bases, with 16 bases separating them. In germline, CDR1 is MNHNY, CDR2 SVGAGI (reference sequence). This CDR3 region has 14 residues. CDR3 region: CASSLPPGLPEQFF. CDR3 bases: TGTGCCAGCAGTTTGCCCCCCGGACTACCTGAGCAGTTCTTC.

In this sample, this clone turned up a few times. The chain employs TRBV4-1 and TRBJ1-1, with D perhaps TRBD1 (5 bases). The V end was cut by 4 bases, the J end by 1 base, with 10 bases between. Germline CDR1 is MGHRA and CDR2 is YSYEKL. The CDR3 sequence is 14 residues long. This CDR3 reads CASSPGHSNTEAFF. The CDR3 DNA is TGCGCCAGCAGCCCCGGACACTCGAACACTGAAGCTTTCTTT.